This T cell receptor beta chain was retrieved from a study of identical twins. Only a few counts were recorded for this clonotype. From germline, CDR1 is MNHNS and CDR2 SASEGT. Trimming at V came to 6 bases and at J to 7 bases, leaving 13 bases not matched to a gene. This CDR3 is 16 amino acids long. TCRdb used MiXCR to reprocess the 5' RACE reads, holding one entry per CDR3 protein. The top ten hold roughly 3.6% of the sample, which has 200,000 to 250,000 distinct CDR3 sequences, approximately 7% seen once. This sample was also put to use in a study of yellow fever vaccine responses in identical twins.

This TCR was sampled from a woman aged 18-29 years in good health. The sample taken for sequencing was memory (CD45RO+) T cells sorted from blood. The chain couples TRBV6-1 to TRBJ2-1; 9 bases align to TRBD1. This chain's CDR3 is CASSPVFTGTGNEQFF. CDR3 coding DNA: TGTGCCAGCAGCCCCGTCTTCACCGGGACAGGGAATGAGCAGTTCTTC.